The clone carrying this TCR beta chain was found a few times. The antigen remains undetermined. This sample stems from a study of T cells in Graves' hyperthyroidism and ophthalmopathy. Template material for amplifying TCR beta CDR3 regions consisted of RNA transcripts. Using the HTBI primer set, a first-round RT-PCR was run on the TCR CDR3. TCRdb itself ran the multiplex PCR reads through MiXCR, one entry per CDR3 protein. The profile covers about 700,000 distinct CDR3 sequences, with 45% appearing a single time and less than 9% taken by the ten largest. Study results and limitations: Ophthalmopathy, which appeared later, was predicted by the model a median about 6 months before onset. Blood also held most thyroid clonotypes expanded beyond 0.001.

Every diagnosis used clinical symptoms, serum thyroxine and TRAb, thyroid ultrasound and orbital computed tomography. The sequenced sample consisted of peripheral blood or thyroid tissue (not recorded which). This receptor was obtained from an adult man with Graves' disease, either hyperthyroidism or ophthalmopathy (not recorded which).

This CDR3 is CASSPHPGLRNTEAFF. As DNA, the CDR3 is TGTGCCAGCAGCCCCCATCCGGGACTCAGGAACACTGAAGCTTTCTTT. The chain is built from TRBV7-3 and TRBJ1-1, with TRBD1 as a possible D gene (5 bases). From germline, CDR1 is SGHTA and CDR2 FQGTGA. V lost 5 bases and J 1 base, leaving 17 bases between the germline ends. The CDR3 length is 16 residues.